The clone carrying this TCR beta chain was seen just once. Its antigen is undetermined. The source of the sample is a study of OX40 agonist ivuxolimab in advanced cancers. Study overall: Partial responses, seen in three patients, involved one hepatocellular carcinoma and two cutaneous melanomas.

The method was immunoSEQ multiplex PCR; TCRdb's version includes in-frame clones alone and lacks a portion of them. The data show about 80,000 clones, around nine tenths seen once. The study's findings and limits: At 0.1 to 3.0 mg/kg, clonal expansion of CD4+ and CD8+ blood T cells had occurred by week 6.

The V gene's germline CDR1 is MDHEN and CDR2 SYDVKM. The CDR3 length is 12 residues. V lost 1 base and J 7 bases, leaving 4 bases between the germline ends. The receptor was isolated from an adult with an advanced solid tumor such as melanoma, head and neck, liver or kidney cancer. V usage is TRBV28 and J usage is TRBJ2-2, with D unclear. The sample in question was CD4+ or CD8+ T cells sorted from blood, obtained in a trial of the OX40 agonist ivuxolimab. As DNA, the CDR3 is TGTGCCAGCAGTTTATTTGGCGGGGAGCTGTTTTTT. This translates into CASSLFGGELFF.